This T cell receptor beta chain derives from a study of CD4 and CD8 cells across lung adenocarcinoma regions. Samples came from patients with localized non-small cell lung adenocarcinoma. This clonotype was seen a few times. TCRdb fed the PCR reads into MiXCR, producing one record per CDR3 protein. This repertoire shows under 20,000 distinct CDR3 sequences, roughly half found once; its top ten account for roughly 50%. V was trimmed by 4 bases and J by 7 bases, leaving 5 bases between them. CDR1 is MNHNS and CDR2 is SASEGT in the germline V gene. The length of the CDR3 is 11 residues. This TCR came from a female donor with lung adenocarcinoma. The CD4 and CD8 labels of this study may be unreliable. This rearrangement joins TRBV6-1 to TRBJ2-1; the D call may be TRBD1 or TRBD2 (5 bases each). The sample comprised CD8+ T cells from the center of a lung tumor. The CDR3 loop reads CASSGGNEQFF. CDR3 in DNA: TGTGCCAGCAGTGGGGGGAATGAGCAGTTCTTC.